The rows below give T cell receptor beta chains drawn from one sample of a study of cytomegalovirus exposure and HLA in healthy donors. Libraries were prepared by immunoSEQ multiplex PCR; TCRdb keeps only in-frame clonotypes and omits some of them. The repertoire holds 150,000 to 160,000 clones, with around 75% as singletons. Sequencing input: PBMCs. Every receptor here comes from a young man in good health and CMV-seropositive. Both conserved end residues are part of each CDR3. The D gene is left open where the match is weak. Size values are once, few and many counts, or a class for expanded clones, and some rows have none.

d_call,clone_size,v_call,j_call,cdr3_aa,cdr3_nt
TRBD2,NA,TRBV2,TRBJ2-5,CASSERASGEETQYF,TGTGCCAGCAGTGAGCGGGCTAGCGGAGAAGAGACCCAGTACTTC
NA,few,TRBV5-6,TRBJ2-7,CASSSGPGGSYEQYF,TGTGCCAGCAGCTCGGGGCCCGGGGGCTCCTACGAGCAGTACTTC
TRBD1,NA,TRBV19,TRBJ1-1,CASSMGQVGFRGTEAFF,TGTGCCAGTAGTATGGGACAGGTTGGGTTTAGGGGGACTGAAGCTTTCTTT
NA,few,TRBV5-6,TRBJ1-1,CASSLGQFFMNTEAFF,TGTGCCAGCAGCTTGGGGCAGTTTTTTATGAACACTGAAGCTTTCTTT
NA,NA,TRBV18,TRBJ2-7,CASSPSHSYEQYF,TGTGCCAGCTCACCTTCCCACTCCTACGAGCAGTACTTC
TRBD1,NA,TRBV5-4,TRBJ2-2,CASSLEGARTGELFF,TGTGCCAGCAGCTTGGAGGGGGCCCGGACCGGGGAGCTGTTTTTT
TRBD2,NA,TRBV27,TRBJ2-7,CASSLTSGSSYEQYF,TGTGCCAGCAGCTTGACTAGCGGCTCCTCCTACGAGCAGTACTTC
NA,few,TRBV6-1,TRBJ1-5,CASSDQGKQPQHF,TGTGCCAGCAGTGACCAGGGTAAGCAGCCCCAGCATTTT
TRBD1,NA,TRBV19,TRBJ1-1,CASSPGGGPNTEAFF,TGTGCCAGTAGTCCCGGAGGGGGCCCGAACACTGAAGCTTTCTTT
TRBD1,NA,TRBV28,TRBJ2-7,CASSLSRLGGLYF,TGTGCCAGCAGTTTATCTCGTCTAGGGGGCCTGTACTTC
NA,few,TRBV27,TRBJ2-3,CASSFFGGFTQYF,TGTGCCAGCAGTTTTTTCGGCGGGTTTACGCAGTATTTT
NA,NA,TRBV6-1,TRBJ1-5,CASSDREEAQPQHF,TGTGCCAGCAGTGACAGGGAGGAGGCGCAGCCCCAGCATTTT
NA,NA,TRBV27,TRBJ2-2,CASSTGTSNTGELFF,TGTGCCAGCAGCACCGGGACATCGAACACCGGGGAGCTGTTTTTT
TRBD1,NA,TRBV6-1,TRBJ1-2,CATLAPDRVGGYTF,TGTGCCACCCTAGCCCCTGACAGGGTGGGGGGCTACACCTTC
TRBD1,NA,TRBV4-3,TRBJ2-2,CASSLGQGSLNTGELFF,TGCGCCAGCAGCCTTGGACAGGGAAGTTTGAACACCGGGGAGCTGTTTTTT
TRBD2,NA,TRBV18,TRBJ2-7,CASSPLGTSGYEQYF,TGTGCCAGCTCACCCCTTGGGACTAGCGGGTACGAGCAGTACTTC
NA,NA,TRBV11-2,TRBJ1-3,CASSSPTGSGNTIYF,TGTGCCAGCAGCTCACCCACAGGGTCTGGAAACACCATATATTTT
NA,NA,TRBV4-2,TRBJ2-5,CASTSIHRAQETQYF,TGTGCCAGCACCTCGATCCACAGGGCTCAAGAGACCCAGTACTTC
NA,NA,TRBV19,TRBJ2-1,CASSIDTKNGQFF,TGTGCCAGTAGTATCGACACCAAAAACGGGCAGTTCTTC
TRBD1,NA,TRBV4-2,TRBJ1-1,CASSQGPGTGVNTEAFF,TGTGCCAGCAGCCAGGGTCCCGGGACAGGGGTGAACACTGAAGCTTTCTTT
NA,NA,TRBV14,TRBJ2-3,CASSQVLALPTDTQYF,TGTGCCAGCAGCCAAGTTTTAGCCCTACCCACAGATACGCAGTATTTT
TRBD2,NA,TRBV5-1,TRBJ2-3,CASSTGTRSADTQYF,TGCGCCAGCAGCACAGGGACTAGATCAGCAGATACGCAGTATTTT
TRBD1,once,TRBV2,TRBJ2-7,CASTPDRTGEQYF,TGTGCCAGCACCCCGGACAGGACGGGGGAGCAGTACTTC
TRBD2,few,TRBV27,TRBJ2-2,CASSPSGSGELFF,TGTGCCAGCAGTCCTAGCGGTTCCGGGGAGCTGTTTTTT
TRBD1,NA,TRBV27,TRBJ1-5,CASSPRQGGTSNQPQHF,TGTGCCAGCAGTCCCCGACAGGGTGGGACTAGCAATCAGCCCCAGCATTTT
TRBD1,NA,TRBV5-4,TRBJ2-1,CASRRDRGTFNEQFF,TGTGCCAGCAGGCGGGACAGGGGTACATTCAATGAGCAGTTCTTC
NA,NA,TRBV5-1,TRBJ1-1,CASSFSGRGEAFF,TGCGCCAGCAGCTTCTCAGGGCGGGGTGAAGCTTTCTTT
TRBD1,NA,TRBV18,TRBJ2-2,CASSLRGRTGELFF,TGTGCCAGCTCACTCAGGGGGCGTACCGGGGAGCTGTTTTTT
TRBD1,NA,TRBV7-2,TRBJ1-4,CASSSGDSSNEKLFF,TGTGCCAGCAGTTCTGGGGACAGCTCTAATGAAAAACTGTTTTTT
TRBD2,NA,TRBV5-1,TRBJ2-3,CASSSGGVITDTQYF,TGCGCCAGCAGCTCGGGAGGGGTGATCACAGATACGCAGTATTTT
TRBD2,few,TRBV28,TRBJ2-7,CASRNQGLAGGEQYF,TGTGCCAGCAGAAATCAGGGACTAGCGGGAGGCGAGCAGTACTTC
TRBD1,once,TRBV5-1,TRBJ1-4,CASSLGQGANEKLFF,TGCGCCAGCAGCTTGGGACAGGGAGCTAATGAAAAACTGTTTTTT
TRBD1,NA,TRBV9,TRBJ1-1,CASSVTGTGNTEAFF,TGTGCCAGCAGCGTAACCGGGACAGGGAACACTGAAGCTTTCTTT
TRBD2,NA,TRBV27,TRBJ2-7,CASSLGGLAGAYEQYF,TGTGCCAGCAGTTTAGGGGGACTAGCGGGAGCCTACGAGCAGTACTTC
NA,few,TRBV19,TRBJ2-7,CASSIGGGLGEQYF,TGTGCCAGTAGTATCGGAGGGGGCCTTGGAGAGCAGTACTTC
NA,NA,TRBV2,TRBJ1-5,CASSETNYSNQPQHF,TGTGCCAGCAGTGAAACCAACTATAGCAATCAGCCCCAGCATTTT
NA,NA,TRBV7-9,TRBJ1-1,CASSLADRRNTEAFF,TGTGCCAGCAGCTTAGCGGACAGAAGGAACACTGAAGCTTTCTTT
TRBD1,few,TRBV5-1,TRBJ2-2,CASRTGGTGELFF,TGCGCCAGCAGAACAGGGGGCACCGGGGAGCTGTTTTTT
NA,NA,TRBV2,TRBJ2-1,CASSEAEFGNEQFF,TGTGCCAGCAGTGAAGCGGAGTTCGGCAATGAGCAGTTCTTC
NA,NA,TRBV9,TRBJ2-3,CASSVGPGEVTDTQYF,TGTGCCAGCAGCGTAGGGCCGGGAGAAGTCACAGATACGCAGTATTTT
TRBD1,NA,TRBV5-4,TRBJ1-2,CASSPGQQANYGYTF,TGTGCCAGCAGCCCGGGACAGCAAGCTAACTATGGCTACACCTTC
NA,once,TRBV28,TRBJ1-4,CASTWGAGGEKLFF,TGTGCCAGCACCTGGGGGGCCGGGGGGGAAAAACTGTTTTTT
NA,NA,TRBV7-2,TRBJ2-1,CASSLVAGSNEQFF,TGTGCCAGCAGCTTAGTGGCCGGGAGTAATGAGCAGTTCTTC
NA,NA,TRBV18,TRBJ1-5,CASSPPGGDQPQHF,TGTGCCAGCTCACCACCGGGGGGAGATCAGCCCCAGCATTTT
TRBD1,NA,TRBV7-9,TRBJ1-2,CASSLADRAMATGF,TGTGCCAGCAGCTTAGCGGACAGGGCTATGGCTACAGGCTTC
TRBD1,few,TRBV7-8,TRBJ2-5,CASSNRQGVAETQYF,TGTGCCAGCAGCAACCGACAGGGGGTTGCAGAGACCCAGTACTTC
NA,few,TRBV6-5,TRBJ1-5,CASAQGTLPPQHF,TGTGCCAGCGCGCAGGGGACCCTACCGCCCCAGCATTTT
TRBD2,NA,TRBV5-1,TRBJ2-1,CASSLGGTAHEQFF,TGCGCCAGCAGTCTGGGGGGGACGGCTCATGAGCAGTTCTTC
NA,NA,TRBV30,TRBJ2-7,CAWSMWEPEGEQYF,TGTGCCTGGAGTATGTGGGAACCGGAGGGCGAGCAGTACTTC
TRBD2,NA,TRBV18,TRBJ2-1,CASSPPGLGRSEQFF,TGTGCCAGCTCACCGCCGGGACTAGGGAGGAGTGAGCAGTTCTTC
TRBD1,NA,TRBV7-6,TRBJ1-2,CASSLAGTGDSGYTF,TGTGCCAGCAGCTTAGCCGGGACAGGGGACTCGGGCTACACCTTC
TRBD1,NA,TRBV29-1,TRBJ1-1,CSVGTDRVPAFF,TGCAGCGTTGGGACGGACAGGGTACCAGCTTTCTTT